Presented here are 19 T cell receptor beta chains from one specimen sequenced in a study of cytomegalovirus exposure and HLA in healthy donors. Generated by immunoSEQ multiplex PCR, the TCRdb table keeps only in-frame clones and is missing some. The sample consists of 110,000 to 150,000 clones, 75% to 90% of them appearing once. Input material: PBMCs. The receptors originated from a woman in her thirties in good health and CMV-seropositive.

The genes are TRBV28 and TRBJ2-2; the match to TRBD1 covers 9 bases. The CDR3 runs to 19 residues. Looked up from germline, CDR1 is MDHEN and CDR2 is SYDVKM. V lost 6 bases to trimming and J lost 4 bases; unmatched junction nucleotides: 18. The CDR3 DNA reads TGTGCCAGCAGCCTCCCCAAATGGGGGACAGGGAGCAGCACCGGGGAGCTGTTTTTT. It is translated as CASSLPKWGTGSSTGELFF.

DNA of the CDR3: TGTGCCAGCAGCTTTCTAGGGGACAATGAGCAGTTCTTC. Protein sequence: CASSFLGDNEQFF. The chain carries TRBV7-9 and TRBJ2-1; maybe TRBD1 (5 bases). The CDR3 extends over 13 amino acids. Germline lookup yields CDR1 SEHNR and CDR2 FQNEAQ (reference sequence). Trimming shortened V by 3 bases and J by 5 bases, and 8 bases separated the two germline ends.

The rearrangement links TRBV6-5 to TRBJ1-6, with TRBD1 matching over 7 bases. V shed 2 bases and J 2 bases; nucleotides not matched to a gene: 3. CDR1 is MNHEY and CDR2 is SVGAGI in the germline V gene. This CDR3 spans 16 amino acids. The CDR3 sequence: CASSYEGAAYNSPLHF. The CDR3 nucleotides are TGTGCCAGCAGTTACGAGGGGGCCGCCTATAATTCACCCCTCCACTTT.

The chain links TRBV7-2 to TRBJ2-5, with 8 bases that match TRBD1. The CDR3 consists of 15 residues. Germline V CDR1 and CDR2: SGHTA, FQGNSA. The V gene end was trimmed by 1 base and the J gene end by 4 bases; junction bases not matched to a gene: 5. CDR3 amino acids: CASSLVGTGVETQYF. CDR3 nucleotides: TGTGCCAGCAGCTTAGTTGGGACAGGCGTAGAGACCCAGTACTTC.

CDR3 region: CATSRLVDSGYTF. Written as DNA, the CDR3 is TGTGCCACCAGCAGATTGGTTGACAGTGGCTACACCTTC. The rearrangement uses TRBV15 and TRBJ1-2; tentative D call: TRBD1 (5 bases). Deletions cut 2 bases from V and 7 bases from J, with 11 bases between. Germline V gives CDR1 LNHNV, CDR2 YYDKDF (reference sequence). This CDR3 is 13 amino acids long. Variable domain in full (rest from reference TRBV15 and TRBJ1-2): DAMVIQNPRYQVTQFGKPVTLSCSQTLNHNVMYWYQQKSSQAPKLLFHYYDKDFNNEADTPDNFQSRRPNTSFCFLDIRSPGLGDTAMYLCATSRLVDSGYTFGSGTRLTVV.

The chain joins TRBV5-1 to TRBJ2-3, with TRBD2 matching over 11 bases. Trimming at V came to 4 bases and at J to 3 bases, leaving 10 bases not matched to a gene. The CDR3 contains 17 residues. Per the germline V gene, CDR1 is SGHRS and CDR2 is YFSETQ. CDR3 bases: TGCGCCAGCAGCCTGACATCCGGGACTAGCGGTACAGATACGCAGTATTTT. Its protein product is CASSLTSGTSGTDTQYF. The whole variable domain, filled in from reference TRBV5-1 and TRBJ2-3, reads KAGVTQTPRYLIKTRGQQVTLSCSPISGHRSVSWYQQTPGQGLQFLFEYFSETQRNKGNFPGRFSGRQFSNSRSEMNVSTLELGDSALYLCASSLTSGTSGTDTQYFGPGTRLTVL.

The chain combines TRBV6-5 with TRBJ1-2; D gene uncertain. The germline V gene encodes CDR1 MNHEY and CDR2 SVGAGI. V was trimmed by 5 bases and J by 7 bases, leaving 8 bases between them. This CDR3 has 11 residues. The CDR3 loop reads CASSPGGGYTF. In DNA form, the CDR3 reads TGTGCCAGCAGTCCCGGTGGTGGCTACACCTTC.

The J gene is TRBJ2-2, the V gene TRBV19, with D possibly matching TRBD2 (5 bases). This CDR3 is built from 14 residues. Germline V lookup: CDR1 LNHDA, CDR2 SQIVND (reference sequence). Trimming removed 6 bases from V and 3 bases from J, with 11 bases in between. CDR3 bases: TGTGCCAGTAGACCGTCGAGGGACACCGGGGAGCTGTTTTTT. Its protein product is CASRPSRDTGELFF. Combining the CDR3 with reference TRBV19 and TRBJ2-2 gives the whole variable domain DGGITQSPKYLFRKEGQNVTLSCEQNLNHDAMYWYRQDPGQGLRLIYYSQIVNDFQKGDIAEGYSVSREKKESFPLTVTSAQKNPTAFYLCASRPSRDTGELFFGEGSRLTVL.

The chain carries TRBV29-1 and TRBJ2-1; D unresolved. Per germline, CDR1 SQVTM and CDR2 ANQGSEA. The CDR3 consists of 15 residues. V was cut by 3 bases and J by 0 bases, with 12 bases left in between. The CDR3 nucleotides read TGCAGCGTTGACGTCTCTTTCAGCTCCTACAATGAGCAGTTCTTC. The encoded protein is CSVDVSFSSYNEQFF.

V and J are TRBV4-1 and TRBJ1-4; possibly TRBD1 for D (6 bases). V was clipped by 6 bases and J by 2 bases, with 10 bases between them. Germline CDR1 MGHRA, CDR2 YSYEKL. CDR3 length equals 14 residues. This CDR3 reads CASSLTGTNEKLFF. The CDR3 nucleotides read TGCGCCAGCAGTTTAACAGGGACTAATGAAAAACTGTTTTTT.

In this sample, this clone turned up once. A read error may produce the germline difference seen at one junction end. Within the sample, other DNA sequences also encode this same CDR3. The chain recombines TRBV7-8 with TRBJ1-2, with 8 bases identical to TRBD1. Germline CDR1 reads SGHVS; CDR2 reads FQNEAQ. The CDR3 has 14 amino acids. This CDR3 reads CASSRDRGADGYTF. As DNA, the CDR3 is TGTGCTAGCAGCCGCGACAGGGGTGCCGATGGCTACACCTTC. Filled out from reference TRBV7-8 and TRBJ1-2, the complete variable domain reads GAGVSQSPRYKVAKRGQDVALRCDPISGHVSLFWYQQALGQGPEFLTYFQNEAQLDKSGLPSDRFFAERPEGSVSTLKIQRTQQEDSAVYLCASSRDRGADGYTFGSGTRLTVV.

CDR3 nucleotide sequence: TGTGCCAGCTCACCGGGACAGGGTCGTCAAAATTCACCCCTCCACTTT. Its protein product is CASSPGQGRQNSPLHF. This chain links TRBV18 with TRBJ1-6, with 9 positions matching TRBD1. Germline CDR1 reads KGHSH; CDR2 reads LQKENI. Germline trimming cut 3 bases from V and 7 bases from J; bases unmatched to any gene: 7. The CDR3 runs 16 residues.

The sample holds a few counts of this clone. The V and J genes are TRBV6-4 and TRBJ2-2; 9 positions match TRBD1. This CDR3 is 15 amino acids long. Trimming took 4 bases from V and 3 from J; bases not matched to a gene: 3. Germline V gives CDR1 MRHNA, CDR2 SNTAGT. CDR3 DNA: TGTGCCAGCAGTGTCCGGACAGGGGACACCGGGGAGCTGTTTTTT. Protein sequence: CASSVRTGDTGELFF.

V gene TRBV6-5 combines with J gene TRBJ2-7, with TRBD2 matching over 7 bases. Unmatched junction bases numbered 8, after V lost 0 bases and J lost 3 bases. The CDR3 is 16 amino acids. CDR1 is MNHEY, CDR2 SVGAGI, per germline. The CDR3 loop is CASSYSGGTGSYEQYF. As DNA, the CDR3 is TGTGCCAGCAGTTACTCGGGGGGGACTGGCAGCTACGAGCAGTACTTC.

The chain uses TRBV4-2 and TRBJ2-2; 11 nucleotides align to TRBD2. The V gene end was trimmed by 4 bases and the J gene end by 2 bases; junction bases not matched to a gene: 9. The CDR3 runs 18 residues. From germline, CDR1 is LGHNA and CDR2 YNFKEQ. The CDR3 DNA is TGTGCCAGCAGCCCCGTGGTAGCGGGGGGGGGAAACACCGGGGAGCTGTTTTTT. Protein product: CASSPVVAGGGNTGELFF.

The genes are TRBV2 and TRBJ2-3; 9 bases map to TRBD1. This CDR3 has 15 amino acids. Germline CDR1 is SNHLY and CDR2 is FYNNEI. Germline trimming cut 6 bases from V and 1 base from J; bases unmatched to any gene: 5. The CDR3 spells CASSARDRGTDTQYF. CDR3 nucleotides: TGTGCCAGCAGCGCCCGGGACAGGGGCACAGATACGCAGTATTTT.

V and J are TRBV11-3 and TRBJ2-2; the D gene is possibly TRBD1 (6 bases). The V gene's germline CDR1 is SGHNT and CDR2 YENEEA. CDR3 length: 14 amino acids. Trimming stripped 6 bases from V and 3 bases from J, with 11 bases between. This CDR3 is CASRINRDTGELFF. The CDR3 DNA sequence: TGTGCCAGCAGAATAAACAGGGACACCGGGGAGCTGTTTTTT. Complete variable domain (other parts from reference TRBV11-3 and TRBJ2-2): EAGVVQSPRYKIIEKKQPVAFWCNPISGHNTLYWYLQNLGQGPELLIRYENEEAVDDSQLPKDRFSAERLKGVDSTLKIQPAELGDSAVYLCASRINRDTGELFFGEGSRLTVL.

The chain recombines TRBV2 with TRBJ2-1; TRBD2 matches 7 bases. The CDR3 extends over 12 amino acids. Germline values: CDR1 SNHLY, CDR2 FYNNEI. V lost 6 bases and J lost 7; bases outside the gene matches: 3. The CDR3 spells CASRREGNEQFF. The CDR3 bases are TGTGCCAGCAGGAGGGAGGGGAATGAGCAGTTCTTC.

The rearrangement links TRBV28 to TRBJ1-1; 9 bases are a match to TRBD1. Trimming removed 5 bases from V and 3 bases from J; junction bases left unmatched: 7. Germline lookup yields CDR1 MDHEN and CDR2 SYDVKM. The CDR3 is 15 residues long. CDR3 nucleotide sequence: TGTGCCAGCAGTGTCCCACAGGGGGCGTACACTGAAGCTTTCTTT. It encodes CASSVPQGAYTEAFF.